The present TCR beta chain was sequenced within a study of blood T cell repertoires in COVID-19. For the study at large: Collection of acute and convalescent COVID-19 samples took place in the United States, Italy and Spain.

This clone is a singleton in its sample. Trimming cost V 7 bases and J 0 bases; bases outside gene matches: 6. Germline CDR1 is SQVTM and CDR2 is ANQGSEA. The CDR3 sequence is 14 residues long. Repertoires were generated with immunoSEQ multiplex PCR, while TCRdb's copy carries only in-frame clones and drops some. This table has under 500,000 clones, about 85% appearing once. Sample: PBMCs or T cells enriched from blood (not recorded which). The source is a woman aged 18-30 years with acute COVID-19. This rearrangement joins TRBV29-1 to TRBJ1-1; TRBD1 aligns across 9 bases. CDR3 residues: CSAMTGGLNTEAFF. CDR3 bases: TGCAGCGCCATGACAGGGGGATTGAACACTGAAGCTTTCTTT.